The T cell receptor beta chain under discussion was sequenced for a study of blood T cells in healthy people across ages. Overall study context: Every two T cells gave about one barcoded beta molecule via template switching.

Germline-derived CDR1 and CDR2 are DFQATT and SNEGSKA (reference sequence). This CDR3 is 14 amino acids long. A second PCR of roughly 7 to 11 cycles used a sample-barcoded 5' primer and a J-beta primer mix. Each sample yielded at least 2.5 million CDR3-containing paired-end reads. TCRdb ran MiXCR on the 5' RACE reads and lists one entry per CDR3 protein. In the table there are about 1,800,000 distinct CDR3 sequences, about 28% of which are singletons. This sequence joins TRBV20-1 and TRBJ2-4; maybe TRBD1 (7 bases). With the DNA end fitting TRBJ2-7 better, the J assignment may be wrong. The sequenced sample consisted of blood. The TCR comes from a woman younger than 45 in good health. CDR3 DNA: TGCAGTGCTAGAGAGCCAGGGGGGCAGTACGAGCAGTACTTC. This translates into CSAREPGGQYEQYF.